This TCR beta chain was captured in a study of blood T cell repertoires in COVID-19. Measured with immunoSEQ multiplex PCR; TCRdb has only the in-frame clones, and not every one. The sample lists 240,000 or so clones, 70% to 90% occurring once. Study members were between about 18 and 100 years old and lived in about two dozen US regions. This clonotype was obtained from a man aged 50 or older who had been exposed to COVID-19. Sequences were obtained from PBMCs or T cells enriched from blood (not recorded which).

CDR3 sequence reads: CASSPDRGATGYTF. The CDR3, as DNA: TGTGCCAGCAGTCCGGACAGGGGGGCGACTGGCTACACCTTC. The J gene is TRBJ1-2, the V gene TRBV27; TRBD1 matches at 10 bases. Germline loops: CDR1 MNHEY, CDR2 SMNVEV (reference sequence). The CDR3 sequence is 14 residues long. The trim removed 5 bases at V and 7 bases at J, leaving 7 bases unmatched.